This TCR beta chain stems from a study of T cell responses to AZD1222 COVID-19 vaccine. General study results and limits: Seropositivity was recorded at baseline in only 6 or 7 AZD1222 recipients. Donors were chiefly white British, with a greater number of females, and clonal diversity was perhaps underestimated.

With regard to this clone: Its antigen is unknown.

V lost 4 bases and J lost 0; bases outside the gene matches: 13. CDR3 length: 18 residues. The germline V gene has CDR1 SGHRS and CDR2 YFSETQ. Sequencing used immunoSEQ multiplex PCR; TCRdb keeps in-frame clones, though not all of them. Here the sample spans 110,000 to 150,000 clones, 88% being singletons. The sample here was peripheral blood, taken 28 days after the second AZD1222 dose. This sequence was found in an adult who received the AZD1222 COVID-19 vaccine. The chain couples TRBV5-1 to TRBJ2-1; 7 bases line up with TRBD2. CDR3 bases: TGCGCCAGCAGCCTGGGGGGGAGCGGCCTTAGCTCCTACAATGAGCAGTTCTTC. Its protein product is CASSLGGSGLSSYNEQFF. Complete variable domain (other parts from reference TRBV5-1 and TRBJ2-1): KAGVTQTPRYLIKTRGQQVTLSCSPISGHRSVSWYQQTPGQGLQFLFEYFSETQRNKGNFPGRFSGRQFSNSRSEMNVSTLELGDSALYLCASSLGGSGLSSYNEQFFGPGTRLTVL.